A selection of T cell receptor beta chains follows, all from one sample in a study of radiotherapy plus CTLA-4 blockade in lung cancer. Libraries were prepared by immunoSEQ multiplex PCR; TCRdb keeps only in-frame clonotypes and omits some of them. The sample consists of roughly 32,000 clones, more than 80% of them appearing once. The source was peripheral blood, collected from a patient treated with radiotherapy plus ipilimumab. The receptor set was obtained from a human donor with non-small cell lung cancer that progressed on radiotherapy plus ipilimumab. CDR3s include the opening cysteine and the closing phenylalanine or tryptophan. Fields, in order: CDR3 DNA, CDR3 protein, clone size, D gene, J gene, V gene. A D gene is named only where the DNA matches it firmly. Some rows have no size entry. The others give once, few or many, or a class for an expanded clone.

cdr3_nt: TGTGCCAGTAGTATGAGGGAGGGGAACTATGGCTACACCTTC
cdr3_aa: CASSMREGNYGYTF
clone_size: -
d_call: -
j_call: TRBJ1-2
v_call: TRBV19

cdr3_nt: TGTGCCAGCGGACAGGCTTTGGATGGCTACACCTTC
cdr3_aa: CASGQALDGYTF
clone_size: few
d_call: TRBD1
j_call: TRBJ1-2
v_call: TRBV11-1

cdr3_nt: TGTGCCAGCAGCAAACCGGGACAGGGTCACACTGAAGCTTTCTTT
cdr3_aa: CASSKPGQGHTEAFF
clone_size: few
d_call: TRBD1
j_call: TRBJ1-1
v_call: TRBV7-3

cdr3_nt: TGTGCCAGCTCACCATTTTCCAGGGCAAATGAGCAGTTCTTC
cdr3_aa: CASSPFSRANEQFF
clone_size: -
d_call: -
j_call: TRBJ2-1
v_call: TRBV18

cdr3_nt: TGTGCCAGCAGTTACTCAGGGGCCATGAACACTGAAGCTTTCTTT
cdr3_aa: CASSYSGAMNTEAFF
clone_size: -
d_call: -
j_call: TRBJ1-1
v_call: TRBV6-6

cdr3_nt: TGTGCCAGCAGCCGTGCGCGGGGGGGAACTAATGAAAAACTGTTTTTT
cdr3_aa: CASSRARGGTNEKLFF
clone_size: few
d_call: -
j_call: TRBJ1-4
v_call: TRBV7-9

cdr3_nt: TGCGCCAGCAGCCAACCAACCCAGGACAGGGCCTACAATGAGCAGTTCTTC
cdr3_aa: CASSQPTQDRAYNEQFF
clone_size: -
d_call: TRBD1
j_call: TRBJ2-1
v_call: TRBV4-1

cdr3_nt: TGTGCCAGCAGCGACCCTCTAGGAGGCAATGGGGCCAACGTCCTGACTTTC
cdr3_aa: CASSDPLGGNGANVLTF
clone_size: -
d_call: -
j_call: TRBJ2-6
v_call: TRBV9

cdr3_nt: TGTGCCAGCAGCTTGGTGACGACAGGAGCTAACTATGGCTACACCTTC
cdr3_aa: CASSLVTTGANYGYTF
clone_size: medium-sized
d_call: -
j_call: TRBJ1-2
v_call: TRBV5-6

cdr3_nt: TGTGCCAGCAGCCGATTTGGGACTAGCGGGGGGGACTACGAGCAGTACTTC
cdr3_aa: CASSRFGTSGGDYEQYF
clone_size: -
d_call: TRBD2
j_call: TRBJ2-7
v_call: TRBV5-4

cdr3_nt: TGTGCCAGCAGCGCAGGGACAGGCGGAAGCAATGAAAAACTGTTTTTT
cdr3_aa: CASSAGTGGSNEKLFF
clone_size: -
d_call: TRBD1
j_call: TRBJ1-4
v_call: TRBV7-9

cdr3_nt: TGTGCCAGCACAGGGGGTATCTCCTACGAGCAGTACTTC
cdr3_aa: CASTGGISYEQYF
clone_size: -
d_call: TRBD1
j_call: TRBJ2-7
v_call: TRBV2

cdr3_nt: TGTGCCAGCAGCTTAGGGACAGGGGGTCCTGAAGCTTTCTTT
cdr3_aa: CASSLGTGGPEAFF
clone_size: few
d_call: TRBD1
j_call: TRBJ1-1
v_call: TRBV11-2

cdr3_nt: TGTGCCAGCACAGGAGGGGTGAACACCGGGGAGCTGTTTTTT
cdr3_aa: CASTGGVNTGELFF
clone_size: -
d_call: -
j_call: TRBJ2-2
v_call: TRBV11-2

cdr3_nt: TGTGCCAGCAGCTTAGATTACGGCGAGCAGTACTTC
cdr3_aa: CASSLDYGEQYF
clone_size: -
d_call: -
j_call: TRBJ2-7
v_call: TRBV7-6

cdr3_nt: TGTGCCAGCTCACCACCGCAAGGAGGCTACTACGAGCAGTACTTC
cdr3_aa: CASSPPQGGYYEQYF
clone_size: -
d_call: -
j_call: TRBJ2-7
v_call: TRBV18

cdr3_nt: TGTGCCAGTAGTCAGCCGGGACAGGGGGACTATGGCTACACCTTC
cdr3_aa: CASSQPGQGDYGYTF
clone_size: -
d_call: TRBD1
j_call: TRBJ1-2
v_call: TRBV19

cdr3_nt: TGTGCCAGCTCTCGCCGGGACAGCCTCAATGAAAAACTGTTTTTT
cdr3_aa: CASSRRDSLNEKLFF
clone_size: few
d_call: TRBD1
j_call: TRBJ1-4
v_call: TRBV18

cdr3_nt: TGCGCCAGCAGCTACGGGACAGGGGGCTGGGATGAGCAGTTCTTC
cdr3_aa: CASSYGTGGWDEQFF
clone_size: -
d_call: TRBD1
j_call: TRBJ2-1
v_call: TRBV5-1

cdr3_nt: TGCGCCAGCAGCACCCCGGGACAGGCCTACGAGCAGTACTTC
cdr3_aa: CASSTPGQAYEQYF
clone_size: few
d_call: TRBD1
j_call: TRBJ2-7
v_call: TRBV4-1

cdr3_nt: TGTGCCAGTAGTATTTCAGGGGGGAAGTATGGCTACACCTTC
cdr3_aa: CASSISGGKYGYTF
clone_size: -
d_call: TRBD1
j_call: TRBJ1-2
v_call: TRBV19

cdr3_nt: TGTGCCAGTCACCACGGGACGGGGGTGGGCACTGAAGCTTTCTTT
cdr3_aa: CASHHGTGVGTEAFF
clone_size: -
d_call: -
j_call: TRBJ1-1
v_call: TRBV19

cdr3_nt: TGTGCCAGGACAGTTAACTATGGCTACACCTTC
cdr3_aa: CARTVNYGYTF
clone_size: -
d_call: -
j_call: TRBJ1-2
v_call: TRBV6-5

cdr3_nt: TGTGCCAGTAGGGCTGCGGCTTACGGTTCACCCCTCCACTTT
cdr3_aa: CASRAAAYGSPLHF
clone_size: -
d_call: -
j_call: TRBJ1-6
v_call: TRBV19

cdr3_nt: TGTGCCAGCAGCCAAGAGTATCCAGGGGAGAGCTACGAGCAGTACTTC
cdr3_aa: CASSQEYPGESYEQYF
clone_size: few
d_call: -
j_call: TRBJ2-7
v_call: TRBV4-2

cdr3_nt: TGTGCCAGCAGCGTAGGGGTTAGCGGGGTGGCAGATACGCAGTATTTT
cdr3_aa: CASSVGVSGVADTQYF
clone_size: -
d_call: TRBD2
j_call: TRBJ2-3
v_call: TRBV9

cdr3_nt: TGTGCCAGTAGTCAATGGACTAGCGGGGTTTATGAGCAGTTCTTC
cdr3_aa: CASSQWTSGVYEQFF
clone_size: -
d_call: TRBD2
j_call: TRBJ2-1
v_call: TRBV19

cdr3_nt: TGTGCCACTCAGACCCTAGCGGGGGATTACAATGAGCAGTTCTTC
cdr3_aa: CATQTLAGDYNEQFF
clone_size: -
d_call: TRBD2
j_call: TRBJ2-1
v_call: TRBV15

cdr3_nt: TGCGCCAGCAGCTTGGCCTTCGGCGGGGAGCAGTACTTC
cdr3_aa: CASSLAFGGEQYF
clone_size: -
d_call: -
j_call: TRBJ2-7
v_call: TRBV5-1

cdr3_nt: TGCGCCAACCCAGGGGGTAGAAACACTGAAGCTTTCTTT
cdr3_aa: CANPGGRNTEAFF
clone_size: -
d_call: TRBD1
j_call: TRBJ1-1
v_call: TRBV23-1

cdr3_nt: TGCGCCAGCAGCTTGGGAGCAATGGCGAACACTGAAGCTTTCTTT
cdr3_aa: CASSLGAMANTEAFF
clone_size: -
d_call: -
j_call: TRBJ1-1
v_call: TRBV4-3

cdr3_nt: TGTGCCAGCAGTGACAGGGGAGTCGGGGAGCTGTTTTTT
cdr3_aa: CASSDRGVGELFF
clone_size: -
d_call: TRBD1
j_call: TRBJ2-2
v_call: TRBV6-5

cdr3_nt: TGTGCCAGCAATGACGGACAGGGCTACGAGCAGTACTTC
cdr3_aa: CASNDGQGYEQYF
clone_size: -
d_call: TRBD1
j_call: TRBJ2-7
v_call: TRBV6-1

cdr3_nt: TGCGCCAGCAGCTTGCTTTTGAACACTGAAGCTTTCTTT
cdr3_aa: CASSLLLNTEAFF
clone_size: -
d_call: -
j_call: TRBJ1-1
v_call: TRBV5-1

cdr3_nt: TGTGCCAGCAGTGCAAGTGGCAACTATGGCTACACCTTC
cdr3_aa: CASSASGNYGYTF
clone_size: -
d_call: -
j_call: TRBJ1-2
v_call: TRBV6-5

cdr3_nt: TGTGCCAGCAGTTCGGACAGGGGTCACTATGGCTACACCTTC
cdr3_aa: CASSSDRGHYGYTF
clone_size: -
d_call: TRBD1
j_call: TRBJ1-2
v_call: TRBV25-1

cdr3_nt: TGTGCCAGCAGTTCCCAACTCGGGACTAGCGGGGGGTCTCAGTTCTTC
cdr3_aa: CASSSQLGTSGGSQFF
clone_size: -
d_call: TRBD2
j_call: TRBJ2-1
v_call: TRBV27

cdr3_nt: TGCGCCAGCAGCTTGGCGGTCAGGGGGGCTCGGGAGACCCAGTACTTC
cdr3_aa: CASSLAVRGARETQYF
clone_size: few
d_call: -
j_call: TRBJ2-5
v_call: TRBV5-1

cdr3_nt: TGTGCCAGTAGTATAAAGTTCGTAGGGGTAGCGGGGGTAGCAGATACGCAGTATTTT
cdr3_aa: CASSIKFVGVAGVADTQYF
clone_size: -
d_call: TRBD2
j_call: TRBJ2-3
v_call: TRBV19

cdr3_nt: TGTGCCAGCAGCTGGCGGGGCCTCTTCGAGCAGTACTTC
cdr3_aa: CASSWRGLFEQYF
clone_size: once
d_call: -
j_call: TRBJ2-7
v_call: TRBV7-9

cdr3_nt: TGTGCCACAGCAGGTTCCTGGACAGAGAACACCGGGGAGCTGTTTTTT
cdr3_aa: CATAGSWTENTGELFF
clone_size: -
d_call: -
j_call: TRBJ2-2
v_call: TRBV10-3

cdr3_nt: TGTGCGAAGAGCTCCTACAATGAGCAGTTCTTC
cdr3_aa: CAKSSYNEQFF
clone_size: -
d_call: -
j_call: TRBJ2-1
v_call: TRBV20-1

cdr3_nt: TGTGCCAGTAGTACCCAGGGTCCTGGAAACACCATATATTTT
cdr3_aa: CASSTQGPGNTIYF
clone_size: -
d_call: -
j_call: TRBJ1-3
v_call: TRBV19